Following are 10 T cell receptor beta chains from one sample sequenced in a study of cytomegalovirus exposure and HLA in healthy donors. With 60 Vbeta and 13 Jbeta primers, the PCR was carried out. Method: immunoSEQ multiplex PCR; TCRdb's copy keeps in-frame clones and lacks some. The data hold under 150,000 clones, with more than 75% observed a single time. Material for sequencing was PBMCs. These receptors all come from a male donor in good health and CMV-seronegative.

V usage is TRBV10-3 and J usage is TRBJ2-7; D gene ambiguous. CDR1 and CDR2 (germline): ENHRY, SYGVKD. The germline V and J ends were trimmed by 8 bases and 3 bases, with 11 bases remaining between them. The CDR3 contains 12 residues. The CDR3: CAIGGRNYEQYF. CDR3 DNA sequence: TGTGCCATCGGTGGGCGGAACTACGAGCAGTACTTC.

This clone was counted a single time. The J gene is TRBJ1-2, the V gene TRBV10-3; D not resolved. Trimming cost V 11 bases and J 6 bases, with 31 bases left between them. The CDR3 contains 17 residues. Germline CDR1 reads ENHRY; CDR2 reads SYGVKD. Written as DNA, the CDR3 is TGTGCCGCGTCTCCCCAGGTCTCTATCGGGATGGGCGATGGCTACACCTTC. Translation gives CAASPQVSIGMGDGYTF.

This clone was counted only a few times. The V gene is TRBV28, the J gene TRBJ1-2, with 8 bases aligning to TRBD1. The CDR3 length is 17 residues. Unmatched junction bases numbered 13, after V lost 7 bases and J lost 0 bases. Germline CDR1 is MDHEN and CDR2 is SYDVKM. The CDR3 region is CASNSGGTGQANYGYTF. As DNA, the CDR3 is TGTGCCAGCAACTCGGGCGGGACAGGCCAAGCTAACTATGGCTACACCTTC.

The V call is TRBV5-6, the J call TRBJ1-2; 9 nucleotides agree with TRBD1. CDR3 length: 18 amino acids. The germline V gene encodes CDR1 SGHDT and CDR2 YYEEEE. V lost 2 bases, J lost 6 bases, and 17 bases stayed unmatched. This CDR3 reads CASSFTTGTGSNRNGYTF. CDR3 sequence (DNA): TGTGCCAGCAGCTTTACAACCGGGACAGGGAGTAATCGGAATGGCTACACCTTC.

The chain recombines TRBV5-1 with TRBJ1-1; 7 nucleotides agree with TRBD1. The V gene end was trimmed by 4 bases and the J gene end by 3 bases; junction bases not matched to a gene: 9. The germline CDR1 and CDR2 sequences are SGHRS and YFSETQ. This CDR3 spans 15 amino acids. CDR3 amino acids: CASSPMGTVHTEAFF. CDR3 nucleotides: TGCGCCAGCAGCCCCATGGGGACAGTCCACACTGAAGCTTTCTTT.

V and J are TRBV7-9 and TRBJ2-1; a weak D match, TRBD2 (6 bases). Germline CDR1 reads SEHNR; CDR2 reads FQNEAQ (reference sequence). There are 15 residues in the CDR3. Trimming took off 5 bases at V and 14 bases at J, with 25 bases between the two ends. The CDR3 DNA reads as TGTGCCAGCAGCCTCGCGCTTGGCGGGGCTACATTGGAGTTCTTC. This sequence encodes CASSLALGGATLEFF.

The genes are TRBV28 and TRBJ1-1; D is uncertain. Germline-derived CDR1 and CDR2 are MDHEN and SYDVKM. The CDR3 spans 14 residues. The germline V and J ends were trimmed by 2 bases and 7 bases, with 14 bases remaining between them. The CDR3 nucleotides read TGTGCCAGCAGTTTAATGATCCGGGTCGGTGAAGCTTTCTTT. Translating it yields CASSLMIRVGEAFF.

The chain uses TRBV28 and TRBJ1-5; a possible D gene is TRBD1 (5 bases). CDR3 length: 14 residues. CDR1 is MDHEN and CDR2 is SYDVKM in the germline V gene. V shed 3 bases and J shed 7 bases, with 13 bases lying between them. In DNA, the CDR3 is TGTGCCAGCAGTTTCGGGGGGGTCGGCCAGCCCCAGCATTTT. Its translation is CASSFGGVGQPQHF.

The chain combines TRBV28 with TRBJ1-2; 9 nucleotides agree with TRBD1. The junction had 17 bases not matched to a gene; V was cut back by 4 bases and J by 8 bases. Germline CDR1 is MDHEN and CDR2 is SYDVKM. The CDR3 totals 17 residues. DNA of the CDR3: TGTGCCAGCAGTTCCCCGGGACAGGGTGCTCGCTTGAGGGGCTACACCTTC. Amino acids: CASSSPGQGARLRGYTF.

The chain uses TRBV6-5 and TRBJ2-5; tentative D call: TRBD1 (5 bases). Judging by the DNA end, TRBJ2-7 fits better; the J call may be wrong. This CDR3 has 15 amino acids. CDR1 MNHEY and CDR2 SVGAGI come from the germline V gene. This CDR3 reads CASSSKGPLIYEQYF. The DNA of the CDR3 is TGTGCCAGCAGTTCCAAGGGGCCTCTTATTTACGAGCAGTACTTC.